The 12 T cell receptor beta chains in this list originate from one sample, sequenced in a study of CD8+ T cells in alopecia areata. cDNA serving as the sequencing template came from extracted, reverse transcribed RNA. Profiling relied on immunoSEQ multiplex PCR, and the TCRdb table lists in-frame clones only, not all of them. The data hold 130,000 to 150,000 clones, with roughly 44% observed a single time. Sequencing was done on a sample of CD4+ T cells sorted from blood. The receptors stem from a human donor with alopecia areata.

The genes are TRBV5-1 and TRBJ2-2; the match to TRBD1 covers 8 bases. The germline gives CDR1 SGHRS, CDR2 YFSETQ. Trimming removed 9 bases from V and 2 bases from J; junction bases left unmatched: 6. CDR3 size: 14 residues. Here the CDR3 reads CATQGAANTGELFF. The CDR3 bases are TGCGCCACCCAGGGGGCAGCTAACACCGGGGAGCTGTTTTTT.

This clone was detected a few times. The chain combines TRBV7-2 with TRBJ2-7, with D possibly matching TRBD2 (6 bases). Looked up from germline, CDR1 is SGHTA and CDR2 is FQGNSA. The CDR3 sequence is 12 residues long. V lost 5 bases and J 4 bases, leaving 9 bases between the germline ends. This CDR3 is CASSQTSYEQYF. CDR3 bases: TGTGCCAGCAGCCAGACTAGTTACGAGCAGTACTTC.

The rearrangement uses TRBV2 and TRBJ2-1, with TRBD1 as a possible D gene (5 bases). CDR3 length: 17 residues. In germline, CDR1 is SNHLY, CDR2 FYNNEI. The germline V and J ends were trimmed by 2 bases and 6 bases, with 20 bases remaining between them. The CDR3 region is CASSEFGARALANEQFF. CDR3 bases: TGTGCCAGCAGTGAATTTGGAGCCAGGGCCCTTGCCAATGAGCAGTTCTTC. Complete variable domain (other parts from reference TRBV2 and TRBJ2-1): EPEVTQTPSHQVTQMGQEVILRCVPISNHLYFYWYRQILGQKVEFLVSFYNNEISEKSEIFDDQFSVERPDGSNFTLKIRSTKLEDSAMYFCASSEFGARALANEQFFGPGTRLTVL.

The gene calls are TRBV29-1 and TRBJ2-7; the D gene is possibly TRBD1 (6 bases). Trimming removed 2 bases at V and 6 bases at J, with 14 bases between. The CDR3 extends over 13 amino acids. CDR1 and CDR2 from the germline V gene are SQVTM and ANQGSEA. CDR3: CSVESQGGGEQYF. CDR3 coding DNA: TGCAGCGTTGAATCACAGGGCGGCGGCGAGCAGTACTTC.

This clone was seen more than once but under ten times. V usage is TRBV29-1 and J usage is TRBJ2-6; D may be TRBD2 (7 bases). The germline V gene encodes CDR1 SQVTM and CDR2 ANQGSEA. The CDR3 has 15 amino acids. The ends were cut back, 1 base at V and 6 bases at J, with 13 bases in the middle. The CDR3, as DNA: TGCAGCGTTGAAGGCGGGGGCGCGAAGGCCAACGTCCTGACTTTC. This translates into CSVEGGGAKANVLTF.

This sequence joins TRBV29-1 and TRBJ2-7; 8 bases are shared with TRBD2. Germline CDR1 is SQVTM and CDR2 is ANQGSEA. The CDR3 contains 15 residues. Trimming removed 3 bases from V and 6 bases from J; junction bases left unmatched: 13. CDR3: CSVDWGSGRLGEQYF. CDR3 nucleotides: TGCAGCGTTGATTGGGGGAGCGGGAGATTAGGCGAGCAGTACTTC.

This chain connects TRBV11-2 to TRBJ2-1; the D is unclear. CDR1 and CDR2 (germline): SGHAT, FQNNGV. With 0 bases removed from V and 4 bases from J, the gap between germline ends came to 7 bases. CDR3 length equals 14 residues. For the CDR3, the DNA is TGTGCCAGCAGCTTAGATCCCTTTTACAATGAGCAGTTCTTC. The encoded protein is CASSLDPFYNEQFF.

This clone was seen more than once but under ten times. The rearrangement links TRBV7-2 to TRBJ2-7; TRBD1 matches 7 bases. CDR1 SGHTA and CDR2 FQGNSA come from the germline V gene. CDR3 length: 17 amino acids. Trimming took 5 bases from V and 0 from J; bases not matched to a gene: 13. CDR3 protein: CASSQTGTVLRSYEQYF. The DNA of the CDR3 is TGTGCCAGCAGCCAAACCGGGACAGTGCTTCGCTCCTACGAGCAGTACTTC.

Comment on this clone: Other nucleotide sequences from this sample produce the same CDR3. The CDR3 DNA sequence: TGTGCCAGCAGTCCCGGACCTTATGGCTACACCTTC. This translates into CASSPGPYGYTF. The chain joins TRBV28 to TRBJ1-2; D gene uncertain. This CDR3 is 12 amino acids long. Germline CDR1 and CDR2: MDHEN and SYDVKM. V lost 5 bases and J 5 bases, leaving 9 bases between the germline ends.

The rearrangement links TRBV5-4 to TRBJ1-1; D not resolved. The CDR3 runs 16 residues. Trimming shortened V by 4 bases and J by 0 bases, and 16 bases separated the two germline ends. Germline CDR1 reads SGHNT; CDR2 reads YYREEE (reference sequence). CDR3 DNA sequence: TGTGCCAGCAGCCTAAGTTTCAGTGTCCTGAACACTGAAGCTTTCTTT. Encoded protein: CASSLSFSVLNTEAFF.

About this clone itself: Other DNA sequences in this sample translate to the same CDR3. V gene TRBV29-1 combines with J gene TRBJ2-3; D is perhaps TRBD2 (6 bases). Deletions cut 6 bases from V and 6 bases from J, with 37 bases between. Germline V gene data show CDR1 as SQVTM and CDR2 as ANQGSEA. This CDR3 is built from 20 residues. The CDR3 region has the DNA TGCAGCGTCCGGAGGGCCAAGGGAAGCAGTGGGGAGGTCTTTTCGGATACGCAGTATTTT. It yields the protein CSVRRAKGSSGEVFSDTQYF.

This clone has only a few counts. The chain recombines TRBV7-9 with TRBJ1-5, with D perhaps matching TRBD1 (5 bases). Germline loops: CDR1 SEHNR, CDR2 FQNEAQ (reference sequence). The V end lost 10 bases, the J end lost 3 bases, and 28 bases lay between the germline ends. The CDR3 spans 18 residues. The CDR3 coding sequence is TGTGCCATGTACTCCGGGCAGGGCCCACACACTCCCAATCAGCCCCAGCATTTT. It specifies CAMYSGQGPHTPNQPQHF.